Listed below are T cell receptor beta chains from one sample, sequenced in a study of T cell repertoires in cytomegalovirus infection. TCRdb used MiXCR to reprocess the reads, holding one entry per CDR3 protein. In the table there are about 240,000 distinct CDR3 sequences, 6% to 8% of which are singletons. The specimen sequenced was PBMCs. The receptors stem from a human donor in good health (CMV status not recorded). Some clones in this sample may be carry-over from other donors' samples. Both conserved end residues are part of each CDR3.

CASSPAPGTSTDTQYF,16,TRBV7-2
CASSLSGARVKAFF,14,TRBV28
CSASGAQETQYF,12,TRBV20-1
CASRPGQGSTGELFF,15,TRBV12-3/TRBV12-4
CSAKCSSRECTDTQYF,16,TRBV20-1
CATSRRQPSYEQYF,14,TRBV15
CASSLQQGVYGYTF,14,TRBV7-8
CSVDGAGGSETQYF,14,TRBV29-1
CASSQDPNTEAFF,13,TRBV14
CSAGSLVGYGYTF,13,TRBV20-1
CASRLRQTSGYQEAQYF,17,TRBV7-2
CASSPTGTGNEKLFF,15,TRBV7-9
CASSYPSEAFF,11,TRBV6-2/TRBV6-3
CSASQGREAFF,11,TRBV20-1
CASSEQAEHQPQHF,14,TRBV2
CASSPRANTEAFF,13,TRBV7-9
CSARDPDRIYEQYF,14,TRBV20-1
CASSQDSGGNTEAFF,15,TRBV4-3
CASSPDRNYGYTF,13,TRBV7-2
CASSFRGGRPPEEQYF,16,TRBV12-3/TRBV12-4
CSATLATNGNTIYF,14,TRBV20-1
CSARQGGYGYTF,12,TRBV20-1
CASSEGDRGSFYGYTF,16,TRBV2
CASSTTPDRDYGYTF,15,TRBV19
CASSPRREPYYGYTF,15,TRBV11-2
CASSLKPGTARVDEAFF,17,TRBV7-2
CASSYPPSGGIAKNIQYF,18,TRBV6-6
CASSSAGTVNTEAFF,15,TRBV11-2
CASSFQGEWSEQFF,14,TRBV7-9
CASSQGGNTIYF,12,TRBV7-8
CASSQDTWRGETDTQYF,17,TRBV4-2
CASSLGVWDRSYEQYF,16,TRBV7-2
CASSLRDIHSYEQYF,15,TRBV6-2/TRBV6-3
CASSPLQGQGRGNQPQHF,18,TRBV27
CASSLEGPNIQYF,13,TRBV7-2
CASRPTGMNTEAFF,14,TRBV6-2/TRBV6-3
CASSVDRERPQHF,13,TRBV27
CASSVRETQYF,11,TRBV5-6
CAWRNLGMNTEAFF,14,TRBV30
CASSYRMKETQYF,13,TRBV28
CASSQDMTGGANTGELFF,18,TRBV4-3
CASSLVTAQETQYF,14,TRBV7-2
CASSLGKGSYEQYF,14,TRBV2
CSVAGGGYTF,10,TRBV29-1
CASSPGLELETQYF,14,TRBV4-2
CSAPAGLEAYGYTF,14,TRBV20-1
CASSLELSGANVLTF,15,TRBV11-1
CSAKSTGPYGYTF,13,TRBV20-1
CASSIQGTGELFF,13,TRBV5-5
CASSLIGQGGEQYF,14,TRBV7-2
CASRRKPGPQETQYF,15,TRBV19
CASSFSPDRLGDTEAFF,17,TRBV7-6
CASSISGTGLFSGANVLTF,19,TRBV7-2
CASSTRQGPNTEAFF,15,TRBV12-3/TRBV12-4
CASWDTSYEQYF,12,TRBV27
CSVAGKGADYGYTF,14,TRBV20-1
CASSYSKDGTDPYNEQFF,18,TRBV6-6
CAISEYTGELFF,12,TRBV10-3
CSALAGTDTQYF,12,TRBV20-1
CASSFGVAGETDTQYF,16,TRBV7-9